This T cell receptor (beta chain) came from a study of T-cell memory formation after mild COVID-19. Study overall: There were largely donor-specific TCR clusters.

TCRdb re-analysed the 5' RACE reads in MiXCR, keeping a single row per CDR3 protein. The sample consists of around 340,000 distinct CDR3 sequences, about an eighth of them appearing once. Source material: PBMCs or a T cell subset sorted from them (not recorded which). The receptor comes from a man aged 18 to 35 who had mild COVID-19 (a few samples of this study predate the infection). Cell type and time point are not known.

The CDR3 DNA follows: TGTGCCAGCAGTTACGACAGGGAAAATTCACCCCTCCACTTT. Residues: CASSYDRENSPLHF. The chain combines TRBV6-2 or TRBV6-3 with TRBJ1-6; 7 bases are a match to TRBD1. With 2 bases clipped from V and 7 bases from J, the junction kept 2 bases outside the gene matches. CDR3 size: 14 residues. Germline CDR1 reads MNHEY; CDR2 reads SVGEGT.